These T cell receptor beta chains were read from a single sample in a study of cytomegalovirus exposure and HLA in healthy donors. This table comes from immunoSEQ multiplex PCR, and its TCRdb copy is limited to in-frame clones, with some not included. Of tens of thousands of clones listed, about two thirds were seen once; the top ten hold around 5.6%. Sequencing was done on a sample of PBMCs. The source of these receptors is a boy aged 5-17 years in good health and CMV-seropositive. Each CDR3 is given with its conserved first and last residue. The D gene is left open where the match is weak. Only some rows state a clone size, as once, few, many or a class for expanded clones.

D gene	J gene	V gene	clone size	CDR3 DNA	CDR3 protein
NA	TRBJ2-4	TRBV4-1	NA	TGCGCCAGCAGCCCTAGAGGAGACTTTCGTCGATTGATAACCAAAAACATTCAGTACTTC	CASSPRGDFRRLITKNIQYF
TRBD2	TRBJ2-3	TRBV13	NA	TGTGCCAGCAGCCCCCTTACTAGCGGGGGGGCCGATACGCAGTATTTT	CASSPLTSGGADTQYF
TRBD2	TRBJ2-5	TRBV7-7	NA	TGTGCTAGCAGCTTAGGACTAGGGGAGACCCAGTACTTC	CASSLGLGETQYF
NA	TRBJ1-3	TRBV6-7	once	TGTGCCAGCAGTTACTCTCCAGACTCTGGAAACACCATATATTTT	CASSYSPDSGNTIYF
TRBD2	TRBJ2-7	TRBV6-5	few	TGTGCCAGCAGTGATGGGGGGGGCTACGAGCAGTACTTC	CASSDGGGYEQYF
NA	TRBJ2-2	TRBV15	few	TGTGCCACCAGCAGGTCCGCGGGGAGCGGGGAGCTGTTTTTT	CATSRSAGSGELFF
NA	TRBJ1-2	TRBV19	NA	TGTGCCAGTAGTACAGCCGGGACAGGCTACACCTTC	CASSTAGTGYTF
NA	TRBJ2-1	TRBV6-1	NA	TGTGCCAGCACCCTAACTAGGCTCTACAATGAGCAGTTCTTC	CASTLTRLYNEQFF
NA	TRBJ1-5	TRBV6-1	NA	TGTGCCAGCTTGGGAGAGCAGCAAAGGGCCCAGCATTTT	CASLGEQQRAQHF
TRBD1	TRBJ1-2	TRBV6-5	few	TGTGCCAGCAGCTGGGACAGGGTAACCGGCTACACCTTC	CASSWDRVTGYTF
TRBD2	TRBJ2-3	TRBV7-9	once	TGTGCCAGCAGCTTCGCTAGCGGGGGGCGGATGGGGTATTTT	CASSFASGGRMGYF
TRBD2	TRBJ2-7	TRBV5-4	NA	TGTGCCAGCAGCAGGGGACTAGCGGGGGCCGAGCAGTACTTC	CASSRGLAGAEQYF
NA	TRBJ1-4	TRBV6-1	few	TGTGCCAGCAGTTTCTTCCTCGGACAGAGTGAAAAACTGTTTTTT	CASSFFLGQSEKLFF
TRBD1	TRBJ2-7	TRBV19	once	TGTGCCAGTACCGGACAGGGGAAGTCTGACGAGCAGTACTTC	CASTGQGKSDEQYF
TRBD1	TRBJ1-6	TRBV2	NA	TGTGCCAGCACCCCGGGACAGGGGAATTCACCCCTCCACTTT	CASTPGQGNSPLHF
TRBD1	TRBJ1-4	TRBV30	NA	TGTGCCTGGAGTCCAGGGGGTTCGACAACTAATGAAAAACTGTTTTTT	CAWSPGGSTTNEKLFF
TRBD2	TRBJ2-7	TRBV9	few	TGTGCCAGCAGCGTAGTTGGACTAGATGACGAGCAGTACTTC	CASSVVGLDDEQYF
NA	TRBJ1-1	TRBV28	NA	TGTGCCAGCAGCCGTATCCCTGAAGCTTTCTTT	CASSRIPEAFF
TRBD1	TRBJ1-5	TRBV27	NA	TGTGCCAGCAGTTCATTACCGGGACAGGGAGGTCAGCCCCAGAATTTT	CASSSLPGQGGQPQNF
TRBD2	TRBJ2-2	TRBV19	few	TGTGCCAGTAGTCCGGGACTAGCGAACACCGGGGAGCTGTTTTTT	CASSPGLANTGELFF
TRBD1	TRBJ2-7	TRBV27	few	TGTGCCACGACCGGGACAGGAGCCTACGAGCAGTACTTC	CATTGTGAYEQYF
NA	TRBJ2-6	TRBV7-8	NA	TGTGCCAGCATGGGCGGGTCTGGGGCCAACGTCCTGACTTTC	CASMGGSGANVLTF
NA	TRBJ2-3	TRBV1	few	TGCACCAGCAGCCAAGAGGCCCCGGTTAGACTAGCGGGAGTGGCGGGCACAGATACGCAGTATTTT	CTSSQEAPVRLAGVAGTDTQYF
NA	TRBJ1-5	TRBV6-5	NA	TGTGCCAGCAGTTTCCGCGGGGGGCCCCAGCATTTT	CASSFRGGPQHF
NA	TRBJ2-7	TRBV5-4	NA	TGTGCCAGCAGCTTGGAGGCGGGACCCCTCTACGAGCAGTACTTC	CASSLEAGPLYEQYF
TRBD2	TRBJ2-3	TRBV9	NA	TGTGCCAGCAGCCCCCTAGCGGGAGGGGCAGATACGCAGTATTTT	CASSPLAGGADTQYF